This T cell receptor beta chain was recorded in a study of T-cell memory formation after mild COVID-19. Study in general: TCR clusters showed largely donor specificity.

Findings and caveats of the study: The main location of contracting CD4+ clones was CM and EM, and that of contracting CD8+ clones was EMRA.

Looked up from germline, CDR1 is SGDLS and CDR2 is YYNGEE. The V end was cut by 3 bases, the J end by 6 bases, with 7 bases between. The CDR3 has 12 amino acids. This clonotype has ten or more counts. Antigen: not known. Employing constant-segment primers, 5'RACE generated TCR alpha and TCR beta cDNA libraries bearing sample barcodes and UMIs. Via MiXCR, TCRdb re-called the 5' RACE reads, giving one row per CDR3 protein. The repertoire has nearly 350,000 distinct CDR3 sequences, roughly 13% of them found once; the top ten carry around a fifth. This chain joins TRBV9 and TRBJ2-1, with D unclear. This TCR came from a young man who had mild COVID-19 (a few samples of this study predate the infection). Cell type and time point are not known. Sequenced sample: PBMCs or a T cell subset sorted from them (not recorded which). The CDR3 nucleotides are TGTGCCAGCAGCGCCTTAGTCAATGAGCAGTTCTTC. Residues: CASSALVNEQFF. The whole variable domain, filled in from reference TRBV9 and TRBJ2-1, reads DSGVTQTPKHLITATGQRVTLRCSPRSGDLSVYWYQQSLDQGLQFLIQYYNGEERAKGNILERFSAQQFPDLHSELNLSSLELGDSALYFCASSALVNEQFFGPGTRLTVL.